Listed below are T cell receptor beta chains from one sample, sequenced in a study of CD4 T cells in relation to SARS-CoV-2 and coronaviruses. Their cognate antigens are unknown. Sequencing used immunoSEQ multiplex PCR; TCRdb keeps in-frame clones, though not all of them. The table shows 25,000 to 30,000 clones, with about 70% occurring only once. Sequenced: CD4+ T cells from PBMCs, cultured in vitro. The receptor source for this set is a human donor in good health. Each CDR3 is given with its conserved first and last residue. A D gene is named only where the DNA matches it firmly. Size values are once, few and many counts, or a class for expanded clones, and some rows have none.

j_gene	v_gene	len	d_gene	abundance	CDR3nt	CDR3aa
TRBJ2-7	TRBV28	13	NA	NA	TGTGCCAGCAGCGAAGGGTCAGAGTACGAGCAGTACTTC	CASSEGSEYEQYF
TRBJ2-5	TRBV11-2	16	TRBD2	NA	TGTGCCAGCAGCCGCCTAAGAGCGGGAGGTGGGGAGACCCAGTACTTC	CASSRLRAGGGETQYF
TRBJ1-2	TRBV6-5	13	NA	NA	TGTGCCAGCAGCACATTCCGGGGTAATGGCTACACCTTC	CASSTFRGNGYTF
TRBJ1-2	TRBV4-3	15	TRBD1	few	TGCGCCAGCAGCCAAGAACAGGGGGCGGGCTATGGCTACACCTTC	CASSQEQGAGYGYTF
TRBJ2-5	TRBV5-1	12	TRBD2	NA	TGCGCCAGCAGCTGGGGGGGAGAGACCCAGTACTTC	CASSWGGETQYF
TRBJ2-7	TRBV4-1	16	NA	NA	TGCGCCAGCAGCCAAGTGGGCCGGGGCCGTGGCTACGAGCAGTACTTC	CASSQVGRGRGYEQYF
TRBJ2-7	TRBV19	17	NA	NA	TGTGCCAGTAGTAAAGTCGGAGGAGGGGACAACTCCTACGAGCAGTACTTC	CASSKVGGGDNSYEQYF
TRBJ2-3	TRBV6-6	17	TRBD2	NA	TGTGCCAGCAGTCGACCGGGACTAGCGGGAAGCACAGATACGCAGTATTTT	CASSRPGLAGSTDTQYF
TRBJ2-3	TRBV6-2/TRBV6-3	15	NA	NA	TGTGCCAGCAGTTACGACAAGCGTCCCACAGATACGCAGTATTTT	CASSYDKRPTDTQYF
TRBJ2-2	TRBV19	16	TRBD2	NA	TGTGCCAGTACCAGCCAGGCGGGAGGTCGCGCCGGGGAGCTGTTTTTT	CASTSQAGGRAGELFF
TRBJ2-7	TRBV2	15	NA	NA	TGTGCCAGCACCCCACTGGGAGACGGAGGATACGAGCAGTACTTC	CASTPLGDGGYEQYF
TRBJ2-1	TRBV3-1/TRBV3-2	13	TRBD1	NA	TGTGCCAGCAGCCACAACAGGGGGAATGAGCAGTTCTTC	CASSHNRGNEQFF
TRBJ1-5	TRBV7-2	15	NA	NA	TGTGCCAGCAGCAACGGAGGGGGATGGGGTCAGCCCCAGCATTTT	CASSNGGGWGQPQHF
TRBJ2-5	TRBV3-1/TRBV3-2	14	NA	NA	TGTGCCAGCAGCCAAGATGGGACCCCGAGGGCCCAGTACTTC	CASSQDGTPRAQYF
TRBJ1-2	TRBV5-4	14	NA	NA	TGTGCCAGCTCAGATTTTTACAGGGCTGATGGCTACACCTTC	CASSDFYRADGYTF
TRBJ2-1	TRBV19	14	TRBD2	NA	TGTGCCAGTAGCCGGGAGGGGGGGGTGAATGAGCAGTTCTTC	CASSREGGVNEQFF
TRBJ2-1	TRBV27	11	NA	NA	TGTGCCAGCAGTCACAGGAATGAGCAGTTCTTC	CASSHRNEQFF
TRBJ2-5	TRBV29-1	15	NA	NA	TGCAGCGTTGAAGCCCCGTCGGGGGTATTAGAGACCCAGTACTTC	CSVEAPSGVLETQYF
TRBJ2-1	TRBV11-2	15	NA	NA	TGTGCCAGCAGCCCCACAGGGTTCTCCTACAATGAGCAGTTCTTC	CASSPTGFSYNEQFF
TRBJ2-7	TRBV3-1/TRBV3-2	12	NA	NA	TGTGCCAGCGAAGGGGGTCCCTACGAGCAGTACTTC	CASEGGPYEQYF
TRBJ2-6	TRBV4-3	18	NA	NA	TGCGCCAGCAGCCAAGTGTTTGGTCGGGGTTCTGGGGCCAACGTCCTGACTTTC	CASSQVFGRGSGANVLTF
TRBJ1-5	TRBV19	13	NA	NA	TGTGCCACCGCCGGGGCGGGGAATCAGCCCCAGCATTTT	CATAGAGNQPQHF
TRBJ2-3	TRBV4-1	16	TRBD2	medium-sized	TGCGCCAGCAGCCGGCAAGGAGCGGGGGCAACAGATACGCAGTATTTT	CASSRQGAGATDTQYF
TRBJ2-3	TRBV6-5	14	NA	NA	TGTGCCAGCACCGTGAGAAGGGCCACAGATACGCAGTATTTT	CASTVRRATDTQYF
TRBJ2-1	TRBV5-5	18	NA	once	TGTGCCAGCAGCTTGGGTTTGGGGTTCGGGAGTTTGGGAAATGAGCAGTTCTTC	CASSLGLGFGSLGNEQFF
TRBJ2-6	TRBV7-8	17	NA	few	TGTGCCAGCAGCCCACCGCAGGGGATCGCTGGGGCCAACGTCCTGACTTTC	CASSPPQGIAGANVLTF
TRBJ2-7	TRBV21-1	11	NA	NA	TGTGCCAGCAGCGAAAGCTACGAGCAGTACTTC	CASSESYEQYF
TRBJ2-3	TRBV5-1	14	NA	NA	TGCGCCAGCAGCTTGGAGATTCTAACAGATACGCAGTATTTT	CASSLEILTDTQYF
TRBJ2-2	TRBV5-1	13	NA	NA	TGCGCCAGCAGCGGCAGGGGTGTAGGGGAGCTGTTTTTT	CASSGRGVGELFF
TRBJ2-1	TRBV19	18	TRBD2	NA	TGTGCCAGTAGTATCTCGGGGGGGTATAGCGGTGGCTACAATGAGCAGTTCTTC	CASSISGGYSGGYNEQFF
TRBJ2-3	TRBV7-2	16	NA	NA	TGTGCCAGCAGCTTACGGCTGGACCCAGCCGGAGATACGCAGTATTTT	CASSLRLDPAGDTQYF
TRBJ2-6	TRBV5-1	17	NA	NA	TGCGCCAGCAGCCGCTCGGGGGCGATTGCTGGGGCCAACGTCCTGACTTTC	CASSRSGAIAGANVLTF
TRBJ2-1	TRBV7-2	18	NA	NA	TGTGCCAGCAGCTCGGGACTCCATCCTACCAGCTCCTACAATGAGCAGTTCTTC	CASSSGLHPTSSYNEQFF
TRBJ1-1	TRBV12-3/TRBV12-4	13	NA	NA	TGTGCCAGCAGTACGACGGTGAACACTGAAGCTTTCTTT	CASSTTVNTEAFF
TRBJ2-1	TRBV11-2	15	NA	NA	TGTGCCAGCAGGTACGGTATCGTGGGAGGCAATGAGCAGTTCTTC	CASRYGIVGGNEQFF
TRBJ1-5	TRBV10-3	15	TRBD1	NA	TGTGCCATCAGTAAATCGGACAGGGGTGATCAGCCCCAGCATTTT	CAISKSDRGDQPQHF
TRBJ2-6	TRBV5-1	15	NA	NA	TGCGCCAGCAGCTTGTCCGTCTCTGGGGCCAACGTCCTGACTTTC	CASSLSVSGANVLTF
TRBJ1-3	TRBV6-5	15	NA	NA	TGTGCCAGCAGCCAAATCGCCGGGTCAGGAAACACCATATATTTT	CASSQIAGSGNTIYF
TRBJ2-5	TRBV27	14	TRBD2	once	TGTGCCAGCAGACGACTAGCGGGGGTGGAGACCCAGTACTTC	CASRRLAGVETQYF
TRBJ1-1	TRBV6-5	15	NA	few	TGTGCCAGCAGTTACTCGCGGGGGCCTACCCTGGGAGCTTTCTTT	CASSYSRGPTLGAFF
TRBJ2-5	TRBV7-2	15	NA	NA	TGTGCCAGCAGCCCGGGGGTGGGGGAACAAGAGACCCAGTACTTC	CASSPGVGEQETQYF
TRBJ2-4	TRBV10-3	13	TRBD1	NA	TGTGCCATCGGTCAACAGGGGGCGAACATTCAGTACTTC	CAIGQQGANIQYF
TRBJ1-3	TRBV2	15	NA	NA	TGTGCCAGCAGTGAATCGGGCAGCCCTGGAAACACCATATATTTT	CASSESGSPGNTIYF
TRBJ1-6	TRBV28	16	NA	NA	TGTGCCAGCAGTTTTAAAAGGAGCTCCTATAATTCACCCCTCCACTTT	CASSFKRSSYNSPLHF
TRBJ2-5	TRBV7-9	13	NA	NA	TGTGCCAGCAGCTTAGAGAAGCCTGGGACCCAGTACTTC	CASSLEKPGTQYF
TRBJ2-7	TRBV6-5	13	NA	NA	TGTGCCAGCAGTTTACGGGGACTGGGCGAGCAGTACTTC	CASSLRGLGEQYF
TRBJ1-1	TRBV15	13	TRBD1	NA	TGTGCCACCAGCCTACAGGGGTACACTGAAGCTTTCTTT	CATSLQGYTEAFF
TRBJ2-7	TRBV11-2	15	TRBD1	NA	TGTGCCAGCAGCTTACTACAGGGGGCCCCCTACGAGCAGTACTTC	CASSLLQGAPYEQYF
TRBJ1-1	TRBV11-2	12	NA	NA	TGTGCCAGCAGCCCCGGGGAACCTGAAGCTTTCTTT	CASSPGEPEAFF
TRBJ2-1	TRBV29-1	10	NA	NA	TGCAGCGTTACTAACTCTCTTTTTATCTTC	CSVTNSLFIF
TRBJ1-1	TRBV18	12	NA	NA	TGTGCCAGCTCATCTTCGGGTCCTGAAGCTTTCTTT	CASSSSGPEAFF
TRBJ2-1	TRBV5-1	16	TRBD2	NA	TGCGCCAGCAGCTTGGGTCCCCTCCTAGCGGGAGAAGAGCAGTTCTTC	CASSLGPLLAGEEQFF
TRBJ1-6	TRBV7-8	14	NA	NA	TGTGCCAGCAGCTTAGGAGGGGGTAATTCACCCCTCCACTTT	CASSLGGGNSPLHF
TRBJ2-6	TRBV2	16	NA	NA	TGTGCCAGCAGTGTACAGGGTCTTAGTGGGGCCAACGTCCTGACTTTC	CASSVQGLSGANVLTF
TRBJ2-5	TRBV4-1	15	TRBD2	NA	TGCGCCAGCAGCCAAGGTGGACGGGAGGAGGCGACCCAGTACTTC	CASSQGGREEATQYF
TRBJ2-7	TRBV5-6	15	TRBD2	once	TGTGCCAGCAGCTGGGGTCCCGGGACTACCCTCGAGCAGTACTTC	CASSWGPGTTLEQYF
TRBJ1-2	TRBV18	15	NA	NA	TGTGCCAGCTCATCACAATCGGAGGGATCGGATGGCTACACCTTC	CASSSQSEGSDGYTF
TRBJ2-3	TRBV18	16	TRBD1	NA	TGTGCCAGCTCCCAAAATACAGGGGGCGGCACAGATACGCAGTATTTT	CASSQNTGGGTDTQYF
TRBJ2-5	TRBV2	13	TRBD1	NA	TGTGCCAGCAGGACAGGGGTCGGTGAGACCCAGTACTTC	CASRTGVGETQYF
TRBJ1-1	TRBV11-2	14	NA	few	TGTGCCAGCAGCTTAGTCGCAGGGGAGACTGAAGCTTTCTTT	CASSLVAGETEAFF